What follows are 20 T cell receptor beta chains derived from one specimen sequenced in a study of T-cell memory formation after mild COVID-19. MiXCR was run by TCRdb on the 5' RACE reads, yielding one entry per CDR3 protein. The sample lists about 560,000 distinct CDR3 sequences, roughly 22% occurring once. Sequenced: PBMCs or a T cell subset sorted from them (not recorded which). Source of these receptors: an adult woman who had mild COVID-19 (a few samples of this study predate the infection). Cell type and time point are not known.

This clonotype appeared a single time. The CDR3 is CASSIGTSGQETQYF. The CDR3 DNA reads as TGTGCCAGTAGTATAGGGACTAGCGGCCAAGAGACCCAGTACTTC. The chain is built from TRBV19 and TRBJ2-5; the match to TRBD2 covers 10 bases. This CDR3 is 15 amino acids long. CDR1 LNHDA and CDR2 SQIVND come from the germline V gene (reference sequence). V was clipped by 1 base and J by 1 base; unmatched bases: 0.

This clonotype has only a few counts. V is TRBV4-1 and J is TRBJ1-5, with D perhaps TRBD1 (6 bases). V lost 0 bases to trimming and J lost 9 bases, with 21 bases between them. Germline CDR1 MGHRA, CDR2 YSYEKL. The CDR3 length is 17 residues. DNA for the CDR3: TGCGCCAGCAGCCAAGATACCGGACAGCCTAGCGGGCGGCCCCAGCATTTT. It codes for CASSQDTGQPSGRPQHF.

DNA for the CDR3: TGTGCCAGCAGCCCAGACAGTTTCTATGGCTACACCTTC. Its translation: CASSPDSFYGYTF. The J gene is TRBJ1-2, the V gene TRBV6-5; tentative D call: TRBD1 (5 bases). Trimming shortened V by 6 bases and J by 4 bases, and 12 bases separated the two germline ends. The germline V gene encodes CDR1 MNHEY and CDR2 SVGAGI. This CDR3 is 13 amino acids long.

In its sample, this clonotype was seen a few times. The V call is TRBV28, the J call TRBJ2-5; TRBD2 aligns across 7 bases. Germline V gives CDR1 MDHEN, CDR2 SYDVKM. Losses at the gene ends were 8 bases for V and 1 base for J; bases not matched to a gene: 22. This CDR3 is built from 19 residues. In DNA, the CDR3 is TGTGCCAGCTCCCAGGGAGGGATAGGATCCTCCGCCACCCAAGAGACCCAGTACTTC. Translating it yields CASSQGGIGSSATQETQYF.

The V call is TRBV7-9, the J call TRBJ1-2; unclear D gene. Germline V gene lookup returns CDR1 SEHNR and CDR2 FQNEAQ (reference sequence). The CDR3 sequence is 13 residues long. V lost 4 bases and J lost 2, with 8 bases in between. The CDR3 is CASSSLRNYGYTF. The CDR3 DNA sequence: TGTGCCAGCAGCTCGCTCCGGAACTATGGCTACACCTTC.

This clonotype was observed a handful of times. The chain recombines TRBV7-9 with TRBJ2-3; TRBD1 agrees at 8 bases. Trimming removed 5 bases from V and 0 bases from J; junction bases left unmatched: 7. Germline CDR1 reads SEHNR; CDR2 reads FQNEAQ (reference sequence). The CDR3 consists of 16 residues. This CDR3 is CASSLTRTGSTDTQYF. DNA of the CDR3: TGTGCCAGCAGCCTCACGAGGACAGGGAGCACAGATACGCAGTATTTT.

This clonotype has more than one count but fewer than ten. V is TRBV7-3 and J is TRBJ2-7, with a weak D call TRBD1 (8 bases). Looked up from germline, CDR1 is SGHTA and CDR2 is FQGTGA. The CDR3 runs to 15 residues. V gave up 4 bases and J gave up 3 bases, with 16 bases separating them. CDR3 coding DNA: TGTGCCAGCAGCTGGGGGGGGACAGGAGGCTACGAGCAGTACTTC. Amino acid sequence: CASSWGGTGGYEQYF.

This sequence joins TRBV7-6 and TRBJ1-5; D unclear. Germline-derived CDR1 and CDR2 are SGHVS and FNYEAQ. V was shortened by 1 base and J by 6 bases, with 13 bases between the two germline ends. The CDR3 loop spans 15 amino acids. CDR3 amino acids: CASSLDYSAVQPQHF. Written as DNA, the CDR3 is TGTGCCAGCAGCTTAGATTACAGTGCGGTTCAGCCCCAGCATTTT.

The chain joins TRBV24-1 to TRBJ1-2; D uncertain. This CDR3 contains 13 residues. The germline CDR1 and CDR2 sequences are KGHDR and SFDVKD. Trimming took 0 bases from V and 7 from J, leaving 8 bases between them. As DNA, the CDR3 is TGTGCCACCAGTGATTTGCATAGTGGTGGCTACACCTTC. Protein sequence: CATSDLHSGGYTF.

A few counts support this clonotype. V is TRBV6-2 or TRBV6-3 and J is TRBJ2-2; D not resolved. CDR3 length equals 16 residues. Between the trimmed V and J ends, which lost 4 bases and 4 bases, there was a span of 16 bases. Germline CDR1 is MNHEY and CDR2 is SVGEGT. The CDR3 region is CASSFPKGRSTGELFF. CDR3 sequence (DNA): TGTGCCAGCAGTTTCCCGAAGGGCAGGTCCACCGGGGAGCTGTTTTTT.

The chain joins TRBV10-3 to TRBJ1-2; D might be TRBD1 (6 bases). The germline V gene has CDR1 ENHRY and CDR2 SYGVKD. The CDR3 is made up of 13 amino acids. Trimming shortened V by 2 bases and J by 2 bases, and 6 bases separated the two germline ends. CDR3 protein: CAISEGQNYGYTF. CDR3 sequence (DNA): TGTGCCATCAGTGAGGGACAGAACTATGGCTACACCTTC.

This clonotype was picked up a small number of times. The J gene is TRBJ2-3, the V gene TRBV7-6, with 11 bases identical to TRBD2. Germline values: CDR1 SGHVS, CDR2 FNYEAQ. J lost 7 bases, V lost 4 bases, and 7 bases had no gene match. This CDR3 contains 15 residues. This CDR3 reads CASSSLSGRAYTQYF. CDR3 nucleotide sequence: TGTGCCAGCAGCTCTCTTAGCGGGAGGGCGTATACGCAGTATTTT.

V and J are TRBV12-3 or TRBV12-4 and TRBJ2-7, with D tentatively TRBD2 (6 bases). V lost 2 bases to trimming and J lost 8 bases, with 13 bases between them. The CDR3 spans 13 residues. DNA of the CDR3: TGTGCCAGCAGTTTAAAGGGAGGTTACAAGCAGTACTTC. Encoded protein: CASSLKGGYKQYF.

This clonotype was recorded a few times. CDR3 nucleotides: TGTGCCAGCAGCCTCCTCCCTAGCGGGGCCTACAATGAGCAGTTCTTC. This codes for CASSLLPSGAYNEQFF. The V and J genes are TRBV5-6 and TRBJ2-1; 9 nucleotides match TRBD2. Germline assignment: CDR1 SGHDT and CDR2 YYEEEE. There are 16 residues in the CDR3. Trimming cost V 4 bases and J 2 bases; bases outside gene matches: 7. Drawing the rest from reference TRBV5-6 and TRBJ2-1, the complete variable domain is DAGVTQSPTHLIKTRGQQVTLRCSPKSGHDTVSWYQQALGQGPQFIFQYYEEEERQRGNFPDRFSGHQFPNYSSELNVNALLLGDSALYLCASSLLPSGAYNEQFFGPGTRLTVL.

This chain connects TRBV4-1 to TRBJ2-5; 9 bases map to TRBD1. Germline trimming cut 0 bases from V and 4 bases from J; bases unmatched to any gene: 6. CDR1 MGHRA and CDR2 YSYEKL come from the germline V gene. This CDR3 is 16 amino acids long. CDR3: CASSQDGTGFGETQYF. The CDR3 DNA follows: TGCGCCAGCAGCCAAGACGGGACAGGGTTCGGAGAGACCCAGTACTTC.

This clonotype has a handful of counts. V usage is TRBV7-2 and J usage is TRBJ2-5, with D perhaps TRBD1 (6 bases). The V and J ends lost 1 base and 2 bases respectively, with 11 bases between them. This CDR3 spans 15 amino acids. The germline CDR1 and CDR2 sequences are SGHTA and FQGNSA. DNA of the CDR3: TGTGCCAGCAGCTTAGTACAGGGCCGACAAGAGACCCAGTACTTC. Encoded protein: CASSLVQGRQETQYF.

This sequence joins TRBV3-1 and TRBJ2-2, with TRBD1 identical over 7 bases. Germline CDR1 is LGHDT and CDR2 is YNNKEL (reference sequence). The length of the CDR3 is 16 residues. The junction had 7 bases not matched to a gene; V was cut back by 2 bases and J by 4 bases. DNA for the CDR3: TGTGCCAGCAGCCAAAACCCGGGGACAGTCACCGGGGAGCTGTTTTTT. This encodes CASSQNPGTVTGELFF.

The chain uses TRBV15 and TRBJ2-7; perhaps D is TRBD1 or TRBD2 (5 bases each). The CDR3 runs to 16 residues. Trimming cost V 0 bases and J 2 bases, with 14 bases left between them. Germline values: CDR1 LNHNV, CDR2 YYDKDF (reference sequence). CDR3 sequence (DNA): TGTGCCACCAGCAGAGATCGGGTTGGGGACGCCTACGAGCAGTACTTC. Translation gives CATSRDRVGDAYEQYF. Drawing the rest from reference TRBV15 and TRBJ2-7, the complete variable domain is DAMVIQNPRYQVTQFGKPVTLSCSQTLNHNVMYWYQQKSSQAPKLLFHYYDKDFNNEADTPDNFQSRRPNTSFCFLDIRSPGLGDTAMYLCATSRDRVGDAYEQYFGPGTRLTVT.

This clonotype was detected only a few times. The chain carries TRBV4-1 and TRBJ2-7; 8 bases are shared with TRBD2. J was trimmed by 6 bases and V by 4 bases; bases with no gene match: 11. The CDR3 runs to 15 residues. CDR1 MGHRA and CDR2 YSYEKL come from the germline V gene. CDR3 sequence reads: CASSPYGGAPGEQYF. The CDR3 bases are TGCGCCAGCAGCCCTTACGGGGGGGCCCCCGGCGAGCAGTACTTC.

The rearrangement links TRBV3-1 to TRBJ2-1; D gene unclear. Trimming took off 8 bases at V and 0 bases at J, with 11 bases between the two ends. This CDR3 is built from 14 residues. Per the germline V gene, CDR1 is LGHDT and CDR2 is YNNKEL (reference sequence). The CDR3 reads CASAGRSSYNEQFF. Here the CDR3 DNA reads TGTGCCAGCGCCGGCAGGAGCTCCTACAATGAGCAGTTCTTC.